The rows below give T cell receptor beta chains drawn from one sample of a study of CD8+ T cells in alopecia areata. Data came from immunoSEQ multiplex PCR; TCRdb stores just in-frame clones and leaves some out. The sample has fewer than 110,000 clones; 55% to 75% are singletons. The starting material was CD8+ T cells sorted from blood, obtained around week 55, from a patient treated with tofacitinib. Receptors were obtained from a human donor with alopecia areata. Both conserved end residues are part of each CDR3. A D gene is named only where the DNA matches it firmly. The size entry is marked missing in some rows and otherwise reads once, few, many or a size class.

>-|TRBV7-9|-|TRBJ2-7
TGTGCCAGCAGCTCCACTCCAGGATATCCCTACGAGCAGTACTTC
CASSSTPGYPYEQYF
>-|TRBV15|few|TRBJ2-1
TGTGCCACCAGCGGCCGGGACTCCCTCAATGAGCAGTTCTTC
CATSGRDSLNEQFF
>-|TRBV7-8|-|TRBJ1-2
TGTGCCAGCAGCTTAGATCGGTATCGCTACACCTTC
CASSLDRYRYTF
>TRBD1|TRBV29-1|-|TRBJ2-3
TGCAGCGTTGAAGATTTTCGGGACAGTTCTAAAGTCGGTGACACAGATACGCAGTATTTT
CSVEDFRDSSKVGDTDTQYF
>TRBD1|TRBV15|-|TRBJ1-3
TGTGCCACCAGCACGGACAGGGGAAACACCATATATTTT
CATSTDRGNTIYF
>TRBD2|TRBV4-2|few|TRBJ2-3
TGTGCCAGCAGCCAAAGACATGCAGGACTAGTTGGAGATACGCAGTATTTT
CASSQRHAGLVGDTQYF
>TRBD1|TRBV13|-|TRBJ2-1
TGTGCCAGCAGCTCCACGACGGGACAGGGCTGGAATGAGCAGTTCTTC
CASSSTTGQGWNEQFF
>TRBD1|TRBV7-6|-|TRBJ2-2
TGTGCCAGCAGCTTAGGGAAGGCAGGGGGCACCGGGGAGCTGTTTTTT
CASSLGKAGGTGELFF
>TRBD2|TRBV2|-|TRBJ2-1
TGTGCCAGCAGTGAAGGTTCCGGGGGGGCTTATGAGCAGTTCTTC
CASSEGSGGAYEQFF
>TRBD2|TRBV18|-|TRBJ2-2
TGTGCCAGCTCACCACCATCGGGAGGCACCGGGGAGCTGTTTTTT
CASSPPSGGTGELFF
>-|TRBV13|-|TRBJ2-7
TGTGCCAGCAGCTTAGGGTTCGGGGGCTCGGTGCAGTACTTC
CASSLGFGGSVQYF